This entry lists 14 T cell receptor beta chains sequenced from one sample in a study of tumor and adjacent non-tumor tissue in lung cancer. The template was RNA from unsorted bulk tissue. This non-tumor lung sample came from over 3 cm beyond the tumor edge. Three rounds of nested PCR, following a modified ARM-PCR protocol, produced the TCRbeta library. MiXCR was run by TCRdb on the multiplex PCR reads, yielding one entry per CDR3 protein. The sample comprises roughly 75,000 distinct CDR3 sequences, around two thirds of which are singletons, and 25% to 30% rests with the top ten. Material for sequencing was distant non-tumor lung tissue. These receptors originate from a woman aged 45-65 years with non-small cell lung cancer.

As to this clonotype: One end of the junction does not line up with germline, which may come from a read error. The chain recombines TRBV4-2 with TRBJ1-1; D is possibly TRBD1 (6 bases). The CDR3 runs to 16 residues. Per germline, CDR1 LGHNA and CDR2 YNFKEQ. CDR3 in amino acids: CASSHTGEGENTEAFF. The CDR3 bases are TGTGCCAGTAGCCACACCGGGGAGGGGGAGAACACTGAAGCTTTCTTT.

This clonotype came up once. The chain links TRBV7-9 to TRBJ2-7; D uncertain. CDR3 length: 15 amino acids. V lost 4 bases and J 0 bases, leaving 13 bases between the germline ends. Germline loops: CDR1 SEHNR, CDR2 FQNEAQ (reference sequence). CDR3 protein: CASSSGPPVSYEQYF. The CDR3 DNA reads as TGTGCCAGCAGCTCCGGACCACCAGTCTCCTACGAGCAGTACTTC.

Comment on this clonotype: This likely comes from a read error, as the CDR3 has no conserved phenylalanine or tryptophan at its end. The chain is built from TRBV10-3 and TRBJ1-2, with unresolved D. Trimming stripped 8 bases from V and 0 bases from J, with 10 bases between. CDR1 is ENHRY, CDR2 SYGVKD, per germline. This CDR3 comprises 13 residues. In nucleotides, the CDR3 is TGTGCCATCGACGATGGAACTAACTATGGCTACACCTTA. It codes for CAIDDGTNYGYTL.

Of note for this clonotype: An end of the junction does not agree with germline; a read error may underlie this. As DNA, the CDR3 is TGTACCAGCAGTCCCTGGGGAGGGCCAGCGGAGACCACCGGGGAGCTGTTTTTT. Its protein product is CTSSPWGGPAETTGELFF. The chain combines TRBV12-3 or TRBV12-4 with TRBJ2-2; 7 bases agree with TRBD2. CDR3 length equals 18 residues.

The chain couples TRBV15 to TRBJ1-5; the D is unclear. CDR3 size: 15 residues. In germline, CDR1 is LNHNV, CDR2 YYDKDF (reference sequence). With 1 base removed from V and 0 bases from J, the gap between germline ends came to 7 bases. CDR3 nucleotide sequence: TGTGCCACCAGCAGAGGCGGTTATAGCAATCAGCCCCAGCATTTT. Encoded protein: CATSRGGYSNQPQHF. The full variable domain, rest sourced from reference TRBV15 and TRBJ1-5, is DAMVIQNPRYQVTQFGKPVTLSCSQTLNHNVMYWYQQKSSQAPKLLFHYYDKDFNNEADTPDNFQSRRPNTSFCFLDIRSPGLGDTAMYLCATSRGGYSNQPQHFGDGTRLSIL.

This clonotype appeared a single time. The junction departs from the called germline gene at one end, perhaps through a read error. The chain uses TRBV19 and TRBJ2-6; unclear D gene. Per germline, CDR1 LNHDA and CDR2 SQIVND (reference sequence). The CDR3 has 16 amino acids. The DNA for the CDR3 is TGTGCCAGTAACTCGAAGACGCGCTCTGGGACCAACGTCCTGACTTTC. The encoded protein is CASNSKTRSGTNVLTF. The whole variable domain, remainder taken from reference TRBV19 and TRBJ2-6, is DGGITQSPKYLFRKEGQNVTLSCEQNLNHDAMYWYRQDPGQGLRLIYYSQIVNDFQKGDIAEGYSVSREKKESFPLTVTSAQKNPTAFYLCASNSKTRSGTNVLTFGAGSRLTVL.

This clonotype was found many times. The V call is TRBV12-3 or TRBV12-4, the J call TRBJ2-7, with a weak D call TRBD1 (5 bases). The germline V and J ends were trimmed by 5 bases and 5 bases, with 10 bases remaining between them. The length of the CDR3 is 12 residues. CDR3 region: CASSLSGNEQYF. Here the CDR3 DNA reads TGTGCCAGCAGTCTTTCAGGGAACGAGCAGTACTTC.

The chain has TRBV29-1 and TRBJ2-1, with D perhaps being TRBD1 or TRBD2 (5 bases each). Germline CDR1 SQVTM, CDR2 ANQGSEA. The V end was cut by 2 bases, the J end by 15 bases, with 23 bases between. The CDR3 contains 14 residues. CDR3 in DNA: TGCAGCGTTGAAAAGCCGGGGCAGGGCTATGAACTGTTCTTC. This encodes CSVEKPGQGYELFF.

This clonotype was seen more than once but under ten times. Being one base from a much bigger clone, this may be a read error. V is TRBV4-2 and J is TRBJ2-1; 14 bases are shared with TRBD2. The germline CDR1 and CDR2 sequences are LGHNA and YNFKEQ. This CDR3 is built from 14 residues. The CDR3, as DNA: TGTGCCATCAGCCAAGTCGGAGGACTAGCGGGGGGGTTCTTC. It encodes CAISQVGGLAGGFF.

A word on this clonotype: Because the CDR3's place on the DNA is in doubt, the DNA is left out and the CDR3 is given as listed by TCRdb. The chain links TRBV20-1 to TRBJ2-7; the D call of TRBD1 is as the table states it, not checked on the DNA. Per germline, CDR1 DFQATT and CDR2 SNEGSKA (reference sequence). Including both end residues, the CDR3 is 13 amino acids long. This CDR3 is CSAWGRGSCEQYF.

There are many counts of this clonotype. This chain uses TRBV12-3 or TRBV12-4 with TRBJ2-3; no clear D gene. The CDR3 contains 14 residues. V was trimmed by 3 bases and J by 0 bases, leaving 7 bases between them. CDR3 in DNA: TGTGCCAGCAGTTTGGCGGAGAGCACAGATACGCAGTATTTT. Translated, it gives CASSLAESTDTQYF.

Note on this clonotype: A junction end diverges from the germline sequence, so it may reflect a read error. The chain uses TRBV11-1 and TRBJ2-1, with TRBD1 identical over 7 bases. Germline V lookup: CDR1 SGHAT, CDR2 FQDESV (reference sequence). The length of the CDR3 is 15 residues. The CDR3, as DNA: TGCGCCAACAGCCCAGACAGGGTTTCCTACAATGAGCAGTTCTTC. This gives the protein CANSPDRVSYNEQFF.

The chain joins TRBV29-1 to TRBJ1-4; D is perhaps TRBD1 (6 bases). The CDR3 consists of 13 residues. Germline values: CDR1 SQVTM, CDR2 ANQGSEA. Trimming stripped 4 bases from V and 6 bases from J, with 12 bases between. CDR3 bases: TGCAGCGTTGGGGAGACAGGATATGAAAAACTGTTTTTT. Translating gives CSVGETGYEKLFF.

Details on this clonotype: Being one base from a much bigger clone, this may be a read error. This rearrangement joins TRBV7-9 to TRBJ2-1, with 10 bases matching TRBD2. CDR3 length equals 18 residues. CDR1 is SEHNR and CDR2 is FQNEAQ in the germline V gene (reference sequence). V lost 7 bases to trimming and J lost 8 bases; unmatched junction nucleotides: 20. The CDR3 coding sequence is TGTGCCAGCAACACCGGGTTAGCGGGAGGCCCCCGGGGCTATGAGCAGTTCTTC. It encodes CASNTGLAGGPRGYEQFF.